This section outlines one T cell receptor (beta chain) sequence together with its context. Antigen specificity is unknown. This sample is part of a study of T cells after posttransplantation cyclophosphamide. General study findings and limits: Donor-recipient repertoire similarity was low at 1-2 months, rising over year one. Blood and skin or GI T cell repertoires showed limited TRB overlap. TRB clonality was highly associated with recipient CMV seropositivity and reactivation.

On the day of bone marrow donation, the related graft donor provided peripheral blood. The data were produced by immunoSEQ multiplex PCR, yet TCRdb's version contains in-frame clones alone and is incomplete. The sample consists of several thousand clones, approximately 89% of them appearing once. The V gene's germline CDR1 is SGHRS and CDR2 YFSETQ. The CDR3 is made up of 17 amino acids. The V and J ends lost 2 bases and 6 bases respectively, with 22 bases between them. The sequenced sample consisted of memory CD4+ T cells sorted from PBMCs. V gene TRBV5-1 combines with J gene TRBJ2-3; tentative D call: TRBD1 (5 bases). The TCR comes from a woman aged 55-69 years in good health, CMV-negative, and a related stem cell transplant donor. The CDR3 region has the DNA TGCGCCAGCAGCTTAGGGTCGCCAGGGCGCAGTCAGGATACGCAGTATTTT. This codes for CASSLGSPGRSQDTQYF. The full variable domain, completed using reference TRBV5-1 and TRBJ2-3, is KAGVTQTPRYLIKTRGQQVTLSCSPISGHRSVSWYQQTPGQGLQFLFEYFSETQRNKGNFPGRFSGRQFSNSRSEMNVSTLELGDSALYLCASSLGSPGRSQDTQYFGPGTRLTVL.